This is a list of T cell receptor beta chains from one sample in a study of cytomegalovirus exposure and HLA in healthy donors. TCRdb keeps only in-frame clones here, not all; method: immunoSEQ multiplex PCR. The sample comprises 85,000 to 130,000 clones, approximately 78% of which are singletons, and about 1.7% rests with the top ten. Material: PBMCs. The source is a woman aged 35 to 49 in good health and CMV-seronegative. Each CDR3 is given with its conserved first and last residue. Fields, in order: CDR3 protein, CDR3 DNA, D gene, J gene, V gene, clone size. A D gene is named only where the DNA matches it firmly. A row's size may be missing; if present it is once, few, many or a size class.

CDR3: CAWSVWSGNTGELFF; DNA: TGTGCCTGGAGTGTATGGTCAGGGAACACCGGGGAGCTGTTTTTT; D: .; J: TRBJ2-2; V: TRBV30; size: .
CDR3: CATSRYGQGGQPQHF; DNA: TGTGCCACCAGCAGATACGGACAGGGTGGTCAGCCCCAGCATTTT; D: TRBD1; J: TRBJ1-5; V: TRBV15; size: few
CDR3: CASSVAGLAGGGSYNEQFF; DNA: TGTGCCAGCAGCGTAGCGGGACTAGCGGGAGGTGGCTCCTACAATGAGCAGTTCTTC; D: TRBD2; J: TRBJ2-1; V: TRBV9; size: .
CDR3: CASSLVKGANYGYTF; DNA: TGTGCCAGCAGCTTAGTAAAGGGGGCTAACTATGGCTACACCTTC; D: .; J: TRBJ1-2; V: TRBV7-9; size: .
CDR3: CASSPPPGGTNEQFF; DNA: TGTGCCAGCAGCCCCCCACCCGGAGGAACGAATGAGCAGTTCTTC; D: .; J: TRBJ2-1; V: TRBV9; size: .
CDR3: CASSFNRDGKLFF; DNA: TGTGCCAGCAGCTTCAACAGGGATGGAAAACTGTTTTTT; D: .; J: TRBJ1-4; V: TRBV7-2; size: .
CDR3: CASRSLAGEIDTQYF; DNA: TGTGCCAGCAGGTCCTTAGCGGGAGAGATAGATACGCAGTATTTT; D: TRBD2; J: TRBJ2-3; V: TRBV5-5; size: .
CDR3: CASSSPRPWELFF; DNA: TGTGCCAGCAGTTCCCCGCGCCCCTGGGAGCTGTTTTTT; D: .; J: TRBJ2-2; V: TRBV28; size: .
CDR3: CASSLVPGTGFYEQYF; DNA: TGCGCCAGCAGCTTAGTTCCCGGGACAGGGTTCTACGAGCAGTACTTC; D: TRBD1; J: TRBJ2-7; V: TRBV5-1; size: .
CDR3: CASVLLLPFTSGVSNTGELFF; DNA: TGCGCCAGCGTTCTCCTCCTGCCCTTTACTAGCGGGGTTTCGAACACCGGGGAGCTGTTTTTT; D: TRBD2; J: TRBJ2-2; V: TRBV23-1; size: .
CDR3: CASREQAVGNSPLHF; DNA: TGTGCCAGCAGGGAACAGGCAGTGGGGAATTCACCCCTCCACTTT; D: .; J: TRBJ1-6; V: TRBV6-4; size: .
CDR3: CASSESAGRGYTF; DNA: TGTGCCAGCAGTGAATCGGCAGGGCGCGGCTACACCTTC; D: .; J: TRBJ1-2; V: TRBV6-1; size: .
CDR3: CASSLAGGVVEQFF; DNA: TGTGCCAGCAGTCTAGCGGGAGGAGTTGTTGAGCAGTTCTTC; D: TRBD2; J: TRBJ2-1; V: TRBV27; size: .
CDR3: CASSQGRFGTGGSYEQYF; DNA: TGCGCCAGCAGCCAAGGAAGGTTCGGCACAGGGGGCTCCTACGAGCAGTACTTC; D: TRBD1; J: TRBJ2-7; V: TRBV4-3; size: .
CDR3: CASRNLGEGYTF; DNA: TGTGCCAGCAGGAACCTCGGGGAGGGCTACACCTTC; D: .; J: TRBJ1-2; V: TRBV2; size: .
CDR3: CASSSRGVMSGNTIYF; DNA: TGTGCCAGCAGCTCCCGAGGAGTCATGTCTGGAAACACCATATATTTT; D: .; J: TRBJ1-3; V: TRBV13; size: .
CDR3: CASSLGQRYEQYF; DNA: TGTGCCAGCAGCTTGGGACAGCGCTACGAGCAGTACTTC; D: TRBD1; J: TRBJ2-7; V: TRBV7-8; size: .
CDR3: CASSFTGVGGYTF; DNA: TGTGCCAGCAGCTTTACAGGGGTCGGGGGCTACACCTTC; D: TRBD1; J: TRBJ1-2; V: TRBV5-4; size: .
CDR3: CASSEPQGFGELFF; DNA: TGTGCCAGCAGCGAACCACAGGGATTCGGGGAGCTGTTTTTT; D: .; J: TRBJ2-2; V: TRBV9; size: .
CDR3: CASSLGPTGNNYGYTF; DNA: TGTGCCAGCAGCTTAGGACCTACAGGGAACAACTATGGCTACACCTTC; D: .; J: TRBJ1-2; V: TRBV13; size: .
CDR3: CASSYSILPELFF; DNA: TGTGCCAGCAGTTACTCGATACTCCCCGAGCTGTTTTTT; D: .; J: TRBJ2-2; V: TRBV6-5; size: .
CDR3: CATGTGFRGYGYTF; DNA: TGTGCCACCGGGACAGGCTTCCGAGGGTATGGCTACACCTTC; D: TRBD1; J: TRBJ1-2; V: TRBV28; size: .
CDR3: CSVEDGDSGSNEQYF; DNA: TGCAGCGTTGAAGATGGGGATAGCGGGAGCAACGAGCAGTACTTC; D: TRBD2; J: TRBJ2-7; V: TRBV29-1; size: .
CDR3: CASSLSGSPLETQYF; DNA: TGTGCCAGCAGTTTGAGCGGGAGTCCCCTGGAGACCCAGTACTTC; D: TRBD2; J: TRBJ2-5; V: TRBV27; size: .
CDR3: CASNRRSRYDQETQYF; DNA: TGTGCCAGCAATAGGCGGTCAAGGTACGACCAAGAGACCCAGTACTTC; D: .; J: TRBJ2-5; V: TRBV2; size: .
CDR3: CASSLLRGYVSGRASTDTQYF; DNA: TGTGCCAGCAGTTTATTACGCGGCTACGTGAGCGGGAGGGCTAGCACAGATACGCAGTATTTT; D: TRBD2; J: TRBJ2-3; V: TRBV27; size: .
CDR3: CASSGTSSYEQYF; DNA: TGCGCCTCCTCGGGGACTAGCAGCTACGAGCAGTACTTC; D: TRBD2; J: TRBJ2-7; V: TRBV5-1; size: .
CDR3: CASLWAGVYNEQFF; DNA: TGTGCCAGCCTCTGGGCGGGGGTTTACAATGAGCAGTTCTTC; D: TRBD2; J: TRBJ2-1; V: TRBV6-1; size: .
CDR3: CASNPGHPNTGELFF; DNA: TGTGCCAGCAACCCGGGACATCCGAACACCGGGGAGCTGTTTTTT; D: .; J: TRBJ2-2; V: TRBV2; size: .
CDR3: CASSSTGQGDYGYTF; DNA: TGTGCCAGCAGCTCAACCGGACAGGGCGACTATGGCTACACCTTC; D: TRBD1; J: TRBJ1-2; V: TRBV28; size: .
CDR3: CASSLDRYEQYF; DNA: TGCGCCAGCAGCTTGGACAGGTACGAGCAGTACTTC; D: .; J: TRBJ2-7; V: TRBV5-1; size: .
CDR3: CASSFHLGGGYEQYF; DNA: TGTGCCAGCAGCTTTCACCTTGGGGGGGGATACGAGCAGTACTTC; D: TRBD2; J: TRBJ2-7; V: TRBV7-6; size: .
CDR3: CASSQDLTAIQPQHF; DNA: TGTGCCAGCAGCCAAGATTTGACAGCAATTCAGCCCCAGCATTTT; D: .; J: TRBJ1-5; V: TRBV4-2; size: .
CDR3: CASSVSPTYEQYF; DNA: TGTGCCTCCAGCGTGAGTCCTACCTACGAGCAGTACTTC; D: .; J: TRBJ2-7; V: TRBV5-5; size: .
CDR3: CASSYLGGQVATEAFF; DNA: TGTGCCAGCAGTTACCTAGGGGGACAGGTGGCTACTGAAGCTTTCTTT; D: TRBD1; J: TRBJ1-1; V: TRBV6-6; size: .
CDR3: CASMTGPGQGSNEQFF; DNA: TGTGCCAGCATGACCGGACCGGGACAGGGTTCCAATGAGCAGTTCTTC; D: TRBD1; J: TRBJ2-1; V: TRBV27; size: .
CDR3: CASSVPGLAYNEQFF; DNA: TGTGCCAGCAGCGTACCGGGACTAGCCTACAATGAGCAGTTCTTC; D: TRBD2; J: TRBJ2-1; V: TRBV5-4; size: .